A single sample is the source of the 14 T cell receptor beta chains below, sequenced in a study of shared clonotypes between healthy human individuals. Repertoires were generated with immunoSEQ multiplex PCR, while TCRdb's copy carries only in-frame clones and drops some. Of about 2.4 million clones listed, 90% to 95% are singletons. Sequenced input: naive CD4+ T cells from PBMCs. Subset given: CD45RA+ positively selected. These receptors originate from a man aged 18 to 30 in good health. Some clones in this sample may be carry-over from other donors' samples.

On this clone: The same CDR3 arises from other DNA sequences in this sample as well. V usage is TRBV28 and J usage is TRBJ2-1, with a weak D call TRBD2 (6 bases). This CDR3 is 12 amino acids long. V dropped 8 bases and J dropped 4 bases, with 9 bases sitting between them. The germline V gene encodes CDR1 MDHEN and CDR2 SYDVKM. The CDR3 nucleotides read TGTGCCAGCTGGGACTTATACAATGAGCAGTTCTTC. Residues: CASWDLYNEQFF. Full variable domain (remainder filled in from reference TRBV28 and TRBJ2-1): DVKVTQSSRYLVKRTGEKVFLECVQDMDHENMFWYRQDPGLGLRLIYFSYDVKMKEKGDIPEGYSVSREKKERFSLILESASTNQTSMYLCASWDLYNEQFFGPGTRLTVL.

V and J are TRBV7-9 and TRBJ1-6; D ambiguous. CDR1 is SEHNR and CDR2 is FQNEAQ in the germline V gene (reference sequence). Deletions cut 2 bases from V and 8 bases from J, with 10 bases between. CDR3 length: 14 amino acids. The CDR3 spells CASSLRRVDSPLHF. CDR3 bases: TGTGCCAGCAGCTTAAGACGGGTGGATTCACCCCTCCACTTT.

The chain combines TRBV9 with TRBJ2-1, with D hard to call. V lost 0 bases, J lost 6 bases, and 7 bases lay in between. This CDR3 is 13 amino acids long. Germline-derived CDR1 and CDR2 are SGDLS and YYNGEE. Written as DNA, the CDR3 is TGTGCCAGCAGCGTAGCTACCATCAATGAGCAGTTCTTC. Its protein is CASSVATINEQFF.

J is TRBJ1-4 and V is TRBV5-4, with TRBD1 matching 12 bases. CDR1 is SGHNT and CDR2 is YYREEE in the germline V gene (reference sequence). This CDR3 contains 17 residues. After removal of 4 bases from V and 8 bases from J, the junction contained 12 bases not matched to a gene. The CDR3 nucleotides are TGTGCCAGCAGCCCCGGGACAGGGGGCGACCTTTCGGAAAAACTGTTTTTT. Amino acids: CASSPGTGGDLSEKLFF.

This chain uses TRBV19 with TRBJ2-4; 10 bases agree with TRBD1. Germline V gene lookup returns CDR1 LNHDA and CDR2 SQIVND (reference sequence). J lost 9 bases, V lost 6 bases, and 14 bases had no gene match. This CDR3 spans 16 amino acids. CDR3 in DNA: TGTGCCAGTAGGGTCGTTTTCGGGACAGGGGACGTCATTCAGTACTTC. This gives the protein CASRVVFGTGDVIQYF.

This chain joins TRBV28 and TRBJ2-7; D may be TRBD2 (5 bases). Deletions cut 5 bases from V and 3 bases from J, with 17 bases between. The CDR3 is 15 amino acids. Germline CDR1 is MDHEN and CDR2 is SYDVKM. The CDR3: CASSLGGPIVYEQYF. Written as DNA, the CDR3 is TGTGCCAGCAGTCTAGGAGGACCTATCGTCTACGAGCAGTACTTC.

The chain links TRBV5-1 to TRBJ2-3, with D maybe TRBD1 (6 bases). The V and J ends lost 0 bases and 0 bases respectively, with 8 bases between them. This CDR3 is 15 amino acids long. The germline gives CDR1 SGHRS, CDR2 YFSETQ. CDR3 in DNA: TGCGCCAGCAGCTTGGAGAGGGGGAGCACAGATACGCAGTATTTT. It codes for CASSLERGSTDTQYF.

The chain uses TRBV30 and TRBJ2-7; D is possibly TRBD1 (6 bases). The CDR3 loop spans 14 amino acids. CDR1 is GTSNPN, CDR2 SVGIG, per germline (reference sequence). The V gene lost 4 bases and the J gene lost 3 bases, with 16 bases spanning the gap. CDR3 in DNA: TGTGCCTGGACCTACCGGGACATAGGCTACGAGCAGTACTTC. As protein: CAWTYRDIGYEQYF.

The CDR3 loop reads CAWSVPTTSSGQPQHF. CDR3 nucleotides: TGTGCCTGGAGTGTCCCTACCACCTCATCGGGGCAGCCCCAGCATTTT. The genes are TRBV30 and TRBJ1-5; no reliable D call. The germline CDR1 and CDR2 sequences are GTSNPN and SVGIG (reference sequence). The CDR3 sequence is 16 residues long. V lost 0 bases, J lost 7 bases, and 19 bases lay in between.

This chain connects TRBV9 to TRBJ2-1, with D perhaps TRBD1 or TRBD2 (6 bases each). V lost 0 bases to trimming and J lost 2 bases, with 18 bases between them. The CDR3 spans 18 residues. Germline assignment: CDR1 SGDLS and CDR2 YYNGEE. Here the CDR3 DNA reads TGTGCCAGCAGCGTAGCCTCGGGGGCTTATAGCCCCTACAATGAGCAGTTCTTC. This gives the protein CASSVASGAYSPYNEQFF.

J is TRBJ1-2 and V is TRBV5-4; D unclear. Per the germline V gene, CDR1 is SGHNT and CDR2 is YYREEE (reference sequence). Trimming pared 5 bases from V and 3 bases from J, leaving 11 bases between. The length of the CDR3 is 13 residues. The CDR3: CASSETADYGYTF. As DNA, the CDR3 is TGTGCCAGCAGTGAAACAGCGGACTATGGCTACACCTTC.

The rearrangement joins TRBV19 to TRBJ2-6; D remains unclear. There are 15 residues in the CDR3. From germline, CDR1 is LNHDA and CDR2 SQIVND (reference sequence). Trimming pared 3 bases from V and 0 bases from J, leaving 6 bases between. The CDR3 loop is CASSMYPSGANVLTF. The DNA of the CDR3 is TGTGCCAGTAGTATGTACCCCTCTGGGGCCAACGTCCTGACTTTC.

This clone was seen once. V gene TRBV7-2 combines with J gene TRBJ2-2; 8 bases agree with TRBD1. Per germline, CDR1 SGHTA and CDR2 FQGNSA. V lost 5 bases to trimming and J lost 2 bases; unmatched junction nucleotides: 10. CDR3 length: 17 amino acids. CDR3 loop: CASSDYRTGSNTGELFF. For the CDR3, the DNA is TGTGCCAGCAGCGATTACCGGACAGGGTCTAACACCGGGGAGCTGTTTTTT.

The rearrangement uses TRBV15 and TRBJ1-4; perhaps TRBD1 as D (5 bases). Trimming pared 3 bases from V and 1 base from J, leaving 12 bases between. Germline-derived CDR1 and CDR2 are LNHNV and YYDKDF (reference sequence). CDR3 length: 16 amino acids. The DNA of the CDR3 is TGTGCCACCAGCAGGGGTAGGGGAAGAACTAATGAAAAACTGTTTTTT. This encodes CATSRGRGRTNEKLFF.